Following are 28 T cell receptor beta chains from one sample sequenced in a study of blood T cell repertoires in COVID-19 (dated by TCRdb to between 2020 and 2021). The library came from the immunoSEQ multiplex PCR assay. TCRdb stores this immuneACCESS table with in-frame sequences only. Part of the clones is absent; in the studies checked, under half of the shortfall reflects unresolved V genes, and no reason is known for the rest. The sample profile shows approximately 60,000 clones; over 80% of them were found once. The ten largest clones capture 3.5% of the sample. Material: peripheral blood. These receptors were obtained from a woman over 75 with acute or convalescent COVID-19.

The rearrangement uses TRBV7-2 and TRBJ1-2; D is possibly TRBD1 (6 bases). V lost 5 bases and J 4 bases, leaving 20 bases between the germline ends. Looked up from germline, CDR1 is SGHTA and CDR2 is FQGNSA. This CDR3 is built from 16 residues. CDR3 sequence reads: CASSPSQGRAGYGYTF. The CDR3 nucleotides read TGTGCCAGCAGCCCATCCCAGGGGCGGGCTGGCTATGGCTACACCTTC.

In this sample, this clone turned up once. Here the CDR3 reads CASPRDSTNTGELFF. The CDR3 DNA sequence: TGTGCCAGCCCCCGGGACAGCACAAACACCGGGGAGCTGTTTTTT. The chain carries TRBV2 and TRBJ2-2; 7 positions match TRBD1. V lost 8 bases to trimming and J lost 2 bases; unmatched junction nucleotides: 8. Germline assignment: CDR1 SNHLY and CDR2 FYNNEI. The CDR3 is 15 amino acids.

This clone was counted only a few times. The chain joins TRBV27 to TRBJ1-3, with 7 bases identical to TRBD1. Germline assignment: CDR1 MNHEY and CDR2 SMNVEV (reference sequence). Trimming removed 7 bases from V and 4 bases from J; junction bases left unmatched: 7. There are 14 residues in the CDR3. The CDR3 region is CASKRPGQGNTIYF. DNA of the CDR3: TGTGCCAGCAAACGACCGGGACAGGGAAACACCATATATTTT.

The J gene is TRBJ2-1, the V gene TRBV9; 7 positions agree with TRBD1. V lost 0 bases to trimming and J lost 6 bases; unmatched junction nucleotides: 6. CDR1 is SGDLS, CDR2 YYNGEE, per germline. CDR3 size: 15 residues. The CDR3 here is CASSVELRGSNEQFF. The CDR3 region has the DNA TGTGCCAGCAGCGTAGAGCTCAGGGGGAGCAATGAGCAGTTCTTC.

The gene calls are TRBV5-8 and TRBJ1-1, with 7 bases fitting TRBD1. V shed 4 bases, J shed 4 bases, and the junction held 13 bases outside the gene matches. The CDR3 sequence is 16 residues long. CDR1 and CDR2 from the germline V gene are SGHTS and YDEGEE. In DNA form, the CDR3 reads TGTGCCAGCAGCACCCTATCCACCCGGGACAGCACTGAAGCTTTCTTT. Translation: CASSTLSTRDSTEAFF.

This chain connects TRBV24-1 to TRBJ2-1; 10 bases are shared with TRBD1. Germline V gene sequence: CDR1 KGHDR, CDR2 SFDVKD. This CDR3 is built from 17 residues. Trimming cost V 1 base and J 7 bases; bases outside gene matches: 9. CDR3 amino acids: CATSDFAGQGNRNEQFF. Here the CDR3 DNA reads TGTGCCACCAGTGATTTCGCGGGACAGGGGAACAGGAATGAGCAGTTCTTC.

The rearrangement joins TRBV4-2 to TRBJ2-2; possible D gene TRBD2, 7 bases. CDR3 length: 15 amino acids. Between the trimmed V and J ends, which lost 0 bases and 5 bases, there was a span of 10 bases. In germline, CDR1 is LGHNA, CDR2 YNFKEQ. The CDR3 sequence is CASSQEGRGTGELFF. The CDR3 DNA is TGTGCCAGCAGCCAAGAAGGGAGGGGGACCGGGGAGCTGTTTTTT.

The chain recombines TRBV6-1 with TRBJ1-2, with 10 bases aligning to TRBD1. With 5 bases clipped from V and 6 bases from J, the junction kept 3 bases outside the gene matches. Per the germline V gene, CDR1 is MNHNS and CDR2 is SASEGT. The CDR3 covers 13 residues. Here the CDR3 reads CASSTTGGNGYTF. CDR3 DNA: TGTGCCAGCAGTACGACAGGGGGCAATGGCTACACCTTC.

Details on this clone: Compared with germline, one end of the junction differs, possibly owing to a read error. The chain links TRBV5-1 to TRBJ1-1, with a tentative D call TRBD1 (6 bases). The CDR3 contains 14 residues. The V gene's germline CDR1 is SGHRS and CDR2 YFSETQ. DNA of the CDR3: TGCGCCAGCAGCGGGACAAGGGCGAACACTGAAGATTTCTTT. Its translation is CASSGTRANTEDFF.

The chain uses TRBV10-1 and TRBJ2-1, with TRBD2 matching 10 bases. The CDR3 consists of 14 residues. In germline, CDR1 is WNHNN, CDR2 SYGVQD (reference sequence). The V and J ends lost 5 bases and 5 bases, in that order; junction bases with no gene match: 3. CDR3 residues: CASSFGLADNEQFF. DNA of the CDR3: TGCGCCAGCAGTTTCGGACTAGCGGACAATGAGCAGTTCTTC.

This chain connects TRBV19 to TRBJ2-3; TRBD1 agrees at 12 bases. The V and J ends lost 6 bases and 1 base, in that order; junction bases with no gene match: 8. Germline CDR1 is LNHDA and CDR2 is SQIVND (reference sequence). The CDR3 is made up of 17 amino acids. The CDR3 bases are TGTGCCAGTAGCGCCGGGACAGGGGGCCAAGGCACAGATACGCAGTATTTT. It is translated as CASSAGTGGQGTDTQYF.

CDR3 sequence: CASSFSGGAPGELFF. CDR3 DNA: TGCGCCAGCAGCTTTAGCGGGGGGGCCCCCGGGGAGCTGTTTTTT. The V gene is TRBV5-1, the J gene TRBJ2-2, with 11 bases that match TRBD2. The ends lost 2 bases at V and 6 bases at J; junction bases unmatched: 3. From germline, CDR1 is SGHRS and CDR2 YFSETQ. The CDR3 runs to 15 residues. The variable domain in full, completed from reference TRBV5-1 and TRBJ2-2, reads KAGVTQTPRYLIKTRGQQVTLSCSPISGHRSVSWYQQTPGQGLQFLFEYFSETQRNKGNFPGRFSGRQFSNSRSEMNVSTLELGDSALYLCASSFSGGAPGELFFGEGSRLTVL.

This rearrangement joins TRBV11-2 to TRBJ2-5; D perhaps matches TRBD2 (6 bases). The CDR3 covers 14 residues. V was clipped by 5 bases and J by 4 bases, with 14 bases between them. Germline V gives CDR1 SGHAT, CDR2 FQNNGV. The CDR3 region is CASSPGLVGETQYF. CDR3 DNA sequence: TGTGCCAGCAGCCCGGGACTCGTAGGAGAGACCCAGTACTTC.

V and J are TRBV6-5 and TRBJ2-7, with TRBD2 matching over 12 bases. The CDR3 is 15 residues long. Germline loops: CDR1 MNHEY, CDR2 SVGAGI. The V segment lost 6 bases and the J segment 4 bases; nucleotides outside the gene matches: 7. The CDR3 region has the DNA TGTGCCAGCAGCCAGACTAGCGGGGGAATATACGAGCAGTACTTC. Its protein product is CASSQTSGGIYEQYF.

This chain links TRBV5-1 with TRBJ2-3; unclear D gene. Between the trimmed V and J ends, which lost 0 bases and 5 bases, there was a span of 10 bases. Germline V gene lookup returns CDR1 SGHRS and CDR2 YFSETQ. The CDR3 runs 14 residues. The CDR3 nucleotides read TGCGCCAGCAGCTTGGACAGATTCAGAGATACGCAGTATTTT. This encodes CASSLDRFRDTQYF. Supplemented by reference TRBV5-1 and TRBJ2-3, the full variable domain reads KAGVTQTPRYLIKTRGQQVTLSCSPISGHRSVSWYQQTPGQGLQFLFEYFSETQRNKGNFPGRFSGRQFSNSRSEMNVSTLELGDSALYLCASSLDRFRDTQYFGPGTRLTVL.

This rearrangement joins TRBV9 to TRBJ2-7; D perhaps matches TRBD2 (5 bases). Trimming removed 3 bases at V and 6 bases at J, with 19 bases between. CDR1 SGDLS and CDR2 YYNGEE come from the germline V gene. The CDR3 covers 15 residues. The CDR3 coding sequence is TGTGCCAGCAGCGCCCAAGGAGTGGGTGAGGGCGAGCAGTACTTC. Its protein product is CASSAQGVGEGEQYF. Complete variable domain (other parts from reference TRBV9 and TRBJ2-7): DSGVTQTPKHLITATGQRVTLRCSPRSGDLSVYWYQQSLDQGLQFLIQYYNGEERAKGNILERFSAQQFPDLHSELNLSSLELGDSALYFCASSAQGVGEGEQYFGPGTRLTVT.

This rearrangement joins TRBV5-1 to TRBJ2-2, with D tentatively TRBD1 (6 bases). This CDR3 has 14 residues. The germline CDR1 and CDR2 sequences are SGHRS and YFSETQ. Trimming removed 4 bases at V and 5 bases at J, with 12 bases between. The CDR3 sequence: CASSLRQGTGELFF. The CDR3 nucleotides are TGCGCCAGCAGCCTCCGGCAGGGGACCGGGGAGCTGTTTTTT.

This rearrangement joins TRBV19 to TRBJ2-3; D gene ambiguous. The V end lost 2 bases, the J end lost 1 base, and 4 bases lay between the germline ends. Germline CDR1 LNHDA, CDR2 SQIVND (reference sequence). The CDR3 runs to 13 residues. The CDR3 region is CASSISRTDTQYF. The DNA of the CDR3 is TGTGCCAGTAGTATAAGCCGCACAGATACGCAGTATTTT.

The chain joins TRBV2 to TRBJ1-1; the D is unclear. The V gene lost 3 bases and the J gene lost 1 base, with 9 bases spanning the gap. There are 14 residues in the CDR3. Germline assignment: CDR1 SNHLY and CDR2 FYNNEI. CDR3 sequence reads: CASSDVAGNTEAFF. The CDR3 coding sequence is TGTGCCAGCAGTGATGTCGCAGGGAACACTGAAGCTTTCTTT.

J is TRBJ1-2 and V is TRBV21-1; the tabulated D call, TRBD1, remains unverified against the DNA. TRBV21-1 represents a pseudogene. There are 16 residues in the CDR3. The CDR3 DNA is TGTGCCAGCAGCAAGTTCCCCGGGACAGGGGTTTTTGGCTACACCTTC. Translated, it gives CASSKFPGTGVFGYTF.

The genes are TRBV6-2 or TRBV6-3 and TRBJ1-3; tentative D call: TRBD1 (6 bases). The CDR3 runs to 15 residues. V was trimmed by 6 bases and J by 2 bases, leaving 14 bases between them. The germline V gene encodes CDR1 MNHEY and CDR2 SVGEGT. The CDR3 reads CASSPTGWAGNTIYF. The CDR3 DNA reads TGTGCCAGCAGCCCAACAGGGTGGGCTGGAAACACCATATATTTT.

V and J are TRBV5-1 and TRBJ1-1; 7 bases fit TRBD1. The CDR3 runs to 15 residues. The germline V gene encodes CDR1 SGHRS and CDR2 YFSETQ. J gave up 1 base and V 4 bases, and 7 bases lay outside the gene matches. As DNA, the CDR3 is TGCGCCAGCAGCGTCGGACAGGTGGGGAACACTGAAGCTTTCTTT. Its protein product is CASSVGQVGNTEAFF.

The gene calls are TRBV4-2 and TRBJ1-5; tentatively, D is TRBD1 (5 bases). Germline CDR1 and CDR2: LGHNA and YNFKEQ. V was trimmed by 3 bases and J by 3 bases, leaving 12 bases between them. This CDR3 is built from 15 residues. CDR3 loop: CASSQEGRDNQPQHF. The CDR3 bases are TGTGCCAGCAGCCAGGAGGGACGAGACAATCAGCCCCAGCATTTT.

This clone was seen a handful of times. The CDR3 reads CASIGTVSNQPQHF. CDR3 nucleotide sequence: TGTGCCAGTATCGGGACAGTTAGCAATCAGCCCCAGCATTTT. The chain joins TRBV19 to TRBJ1-5; 7 positions match TRBD1. V gave up 7 bases and J gave up 0 bases; unmatched junction bases: 3. Germline V gives CDR1 LNHDA, CDR2 SQIVND (reference sequence). The CDR3 has 14 residues.

The CDR3 DNA sequence: TGTGCTAGTGGCCCCAGGACAGGGGCCCGTCCGAACGAGCAGTACTTC. This sequence encodes CASGPRTGARPNEQYF. This chain links TRBV12-5 with TRBJ2-7; 9 positions match TRBD1. This CDR3 has 16 residues. Germline V gene lookup returns CDR1 LGHNT and CDR2 FRNRAP. After removal of 6 bases from V and 5 bases from J, the junction contained 14 bases not matched to a gene.

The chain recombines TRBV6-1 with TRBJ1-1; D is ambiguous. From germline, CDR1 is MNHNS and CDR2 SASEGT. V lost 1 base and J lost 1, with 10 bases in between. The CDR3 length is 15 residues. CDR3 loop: CASSEESQANTEAFF. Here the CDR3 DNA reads TGTGCCAGCAGTGAAGAAAGCCAGGCGAACACTGAAGCTTTCTTT.

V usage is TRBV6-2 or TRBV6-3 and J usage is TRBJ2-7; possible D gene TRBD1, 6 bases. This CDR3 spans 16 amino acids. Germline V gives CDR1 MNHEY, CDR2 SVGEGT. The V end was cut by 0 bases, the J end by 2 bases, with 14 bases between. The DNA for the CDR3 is TGTGCCAGCAGTTACTCTGGGGGCTCCCTAACCTACGAGCAGTACTTC. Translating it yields CASSYSGGSLTYEQYF.

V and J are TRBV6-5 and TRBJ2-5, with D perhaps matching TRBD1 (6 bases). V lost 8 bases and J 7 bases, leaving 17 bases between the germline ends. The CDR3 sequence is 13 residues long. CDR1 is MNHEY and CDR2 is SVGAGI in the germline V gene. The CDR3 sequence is CASGGTGSSTQYF. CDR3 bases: TGTGCCAGCGGGGGCACAGGGAGCTCGACCCAGTACTTC.